This TCR beta chain was documented in a study of cytomegalovirus exposure and HLA in healthy donors. PCR used 60 Vbeta primers and 13 Jbeta primers. Assay used: immunoSEQ multiplex PCR; TCRdb lists only in-frame clones, some missing. The data show some 190,000 clones, about 80% seen once. The clonotype originates from a woman aged 25 to 45 in good health and CMV-seronegative. The sample comprised PBMCs.

CDR3 loop: CASRGPYEQYF. CDR3 sequence (DNA): TGTGCCAGCAGGGGCCCATACGAGCAGTACTTC. The rearrangement uses TRBV25-1 and TRBJ2-7, with D hard to call. The CDR3 has 11 residues. The germline V and J ends were trimmed by 6 bases and 4 bases, with 7 bases remaining between them. Germline values: CDR1 MGHDK, CDR2 SYGVNS.